This T cell receptor beta chain originates from a study of T cells in Graves' hyperthyroidism and ophthalmopathy. Overall study: Before treatment of any kind, peripheral blood was taken at initial diagnosis.

General study results and limits: In the analysis, a 13 V-J model separated ophthalmopathy from stable hyperthyroidism. The model's output predicted ophthalmopathy at a median of approximately 6.5 months prior to onset.

Approximately 9.3 ml of fresh peripheral blood supplied the PBMCs. This clonotype was seen ten or more times. Its antigen is not identified. Regions amplified from RNA transcripts were the TCR beta CDR3 regions. With the HTBI primer set, the TCR CDR3 went through a first round of RT-PCR. Each CDR3 protein is one row after TCRdb ran MiXCR on the multiplex PCR reads. Among 200,000 to 250,000 distinct CDR3 sequences listed, around 15% were seen once. Between the trimmed V and J ends, which lost 5 bases and 7 bases, there was a span of 17 bases. Germline V gene data show CDR1 as SEHNR and CDR2 as FQNEAQ (reference sequence). The CDR3 is 14 amino acids.

V and J are TRBV7-9 and TRBJ2-5; TRBD2 might be the D (5 bases). The receptor comes from a woman under 30 with Graves' ophthalmopathy. Material: blood. CDR3 DNA: TGTGCCAGCAGCGAGTTTCGGGGTGGTAGGACCCAGTACTTC. Translation gives CASSEFRGGRTQYF.